The rows below give T cell receptor beta chains drawn from one sample of a study of T-cell memory formation after mild COVID-19. TCRdb independently ran MiXCR on the 5' RACE reads; one entry per CDR3 protein. The sample carries over 450,000 distinct CDR3 sequences, approximately 20% recorded once. The sample was PBMCs or a T cell subset sorted from them (not recorded which). The receptors derive from an adult woman who had mild COVID-19 (a few samples of this study predate the infection). Cell type and time point are not known. Both conserved end residues are trimmed from each CDR3. Each record gives: CDR3 protein, V gene, D gene, J gene, CDR3 length. A D gene is named only where the DNA matches it firmly.

ASSGTVLGVTEAF	TRBV7-9	.	TRBJ1-1	13
ASSLVPESSGNTIY	TRBV7-2	.	TRBJ1-3	14
SVVQGNTEAF	TRBV29-1	.	TRBJ1-1	10
ASSSTARPDTQY	TRBV7-7	.	TRBJ2-3	12
SAGTSGISYNEQF	TRBV29-1	TRBD2	TRBJ2-1	13
ATSRLAGGTDTQY	TRBV15	TRBD2	TRBJ2-3	13
ASSLGRGNEQF	TRBV5-1	.	TRBJ2-1	11
ASSPSQGNSYNEQF	TRBV18	.	TRBJ2-1	14
SVVPAGGLNEQF	TRBV29-1	TRBD2	TRBJ2-1	12
SARDYQGGLETQY	TRBV20-1	TRBD2	TRBJ2-5	13
ASSLAGQGANTGELF	TRBV5-1	TRBD1	TRBJ2-2	15
ASSRGQGLEGYGYT	TRBV7-9	TRBD1	TRBJ1-2	14
ASSPSGHLNNSPLH	TRBV5-1	.	TRBJ1-6	14
ASSFEGQGVNQPQH	TRBV7-2	TRBD1	TRBJ1-5	14
SALGGGATEAF	TRBV20-1	.	TRBJ1-1	11
ASCGGHEQY	TRBV2	.	TRBJ2-7	9
ASSWDTLDNYGYT	TRBV27	.	TRBJ1-2	13
ASSFDSLTGELF	TRBV7-3	.	TRBJ2-2	12